These T cell receptor beta chains were read from a single sample in a study of cytomegalovirus exposure and HLA in healthy donors. Sequencing was performed with immunoSEQ multiplex PCR; in TCRdb, only in-frame clones are kept and a portion is missing. The sample yields about 150,000 clones, 60% to 80% seen once. The sequenced sample consisted of PBMCs. The receptor source for this set is a man between 18 and 29 years old in good health and CMV-seropositive. CDR3s include the opening cysteine and the closing phenylalanine or tryptophan. The D gene is left open where the match is weak. Size is omitted from some rows. Given values are once, few, many or a class for expanded clones.

.	.	TRBJ2-7	TRBV18	CASSPAGDYEQYF	TGTGCCAGCTCACCAGCAGGGGACTACGAGCAGTACTTC
.	TRBD2	TRBJ2-7	TRBV5-4	CASSQAGLAGTYEQYF	TGTGCCAGCAGCCAAGCGGGACTAGCGGGGACCTACGAGCAGTACTTC
.	.	TRBJ2-5	TRBV18	CASSTRETQYF	TGTGCCAGCTCAACCCGGGAGACCCAGTACTTC
.	TRBD1	TRBJ2-7	TRBV27	CASMSQGASRYEQYF	TGTGCCAGCATGTCACAGGGGGCGAGTCGATACGAGCAGTACTTC
once	.	TRBJ1-5	TRBV27	CASSPTSTGYYQPQHF	TGTGCCAGCAGTCCAACCTCGACAGGATATTATCAGCCCCAGCATTTT
.	.	TRBJ2-7	TRBV5-1	CASSSKGSGYEQYF	TGCGCCAGCAGCTCCAAGGGTAGCGGTTACGAGCAGTACTTC
.	.	TRBJ2-5	TRBV5-1	CASSQLSGGETQYF	TGCGCCAGCAGCCAGCTTAGCGGAGGGGAGACCCAGTACTTC
.	.	TRBJ2-7	TRBV28	CASSSRRGVGATEQYF	TGTGCCAGCAGTTCCCGTCGCGGTGTGGGGGCCACCGAGCAGTACTTC
.	.	TRBJ1-1	TRBV11-2	CASSSRQVPMNTEAFF	TGTGCCAGCAGCTCTAGACAGGTCCCCATGAACACTGAAGCTTTCTTT
.	TRBD2	TRBJ2-5	TRBV5-4	CASSNSGRAGGTQYF	TGTGCCAGCAGCAATAGCGGGAGGGCCGGGGGGACCCAGTACTTC
.	.	TRBJ2-7	TRBV5-4	CASSFYYEAPYEQYF	TGTGCCAGCAGCTTTTACTACGAAGCCCCCTACGAGCAGTACTTC
.	.	TRBJ2-7	TRBV7-9	CASSLEMGPQYF	TGTGCCAGCAGCTTAGAAATGGGCCCGCAGTACTTC
.	.	TRBJ2-3	TRBV9	CASSVISGFTDTQYF	TGTGCCAGCAGCGTAATCAGCGGTTTCACAGATACGCAGTATTTT
.	.	TRBJ2-7	TRBV5-8	CASRRDRLIYEQYF	TGTGCCAGCAGGCGGGACAGATTAATCTACGAGCAGTACTTC
.	.	TRBJ2-3	TRBV5-1	CASSLGDNTDTQYF	TGCGCCAGCAGCTTGGGGGACAACACAGATACGCAGTATTTT
.	TRBD2	TRBJ2-7	TRBV15	CATSRELVTSASYEQYF	TGTGCCACCAGCAGAGAATTAGTGACTAGCGCCTCCTACGAGCAGTACTTC
.	TRBD1	TRBJ1-4	TRBV5-1	CASSPRQGAGEKLFF	TGCGCCAGCAGCCCACGGCAGGGGGCGGGTGAAAAACTGTTTTTT
.	.	TRBJ2-7	TRBV7-9	CSSSLGLGSYEQYF	TGTTCCAGCAGCTTGGGACTGGGATCCTACGAGCAGTACTTC
.	.	TRBJ2-7	TRBV30	CAWSPGYEQYF	TGTGCCTGGAGTCCGGGCTACGAGCAGTACTTC
.	TRBD1	TRBJ1-2	TRBV28	CASSLNTRQGGYGYTF	TGTGCCAGCAGTTTAAACACCCGACAGGGGGGCTATGGCTACACCTTC
.	.	TRBJ2-1	TRBV11-3	CASSSTTEQFF	TGTGCCAGCAGCTCCACTACTGAGCAGTTCTTC
.	TRBD2	TRBJ2-1	TRBV7-8	CASSLRREGLSYNEQFF	TGTGCCAGCAGCTTAAGGCGGGAGGGCCTTTCCTACAATGAGCAGTTCTTC
.	TRBD1	TRBJ2-3	TRBV2	CASMGQGIGDTQYF	TGTGCCAGCATGGGACAGGGTATCGGGGATACGCAGTATTTT
few	.	TRBJ1-3	TRBV7-2	CASSILDNSGNTIYF	TGTGCCAGCAGCATACTGGACAACTCTGGAAACACCATATATTTT
few	TRBD1	TRBJ1-4	TRBV2	CASSGEGATLKLFF	TGTGCCAGCAGTGGAGAGGGGGCGACGTTAAAACTGTTTTTT
once	.	TRBJ1-1	TRBV6-1	CASRDTLLRLEAFF	TGTGCCAGCAGAGACACCCTATTAAGGCTTGAAGCTTTCTTT
.	.	TRBJ2-3	TRBV11-2	CASSLEYEADTQYF	TGTGCCAGCAGCTTAGAGTACGAGGCAGATACGCAGTATTTT
.	.	TRBJ2-1	TRBV7-9	CASSQRNSYNEQFF	TGTGCCAGCAGCCAGCGGAACTCCTACAATGAGCAGTTCTTC
.	TRBD1	TRBJ2-7	TRBV7-9	CASSLDVLEGTGGYEQYF	TGTGCCAGCAGCTTAGACGTACTAGAAGGGACAGGGGGTTACGAGCAGTACTTC
.	.	TRBJ2-1	TRBV9	CASSRVNEQFF	TGTGCCAGCAGCCGGGTCAATGAGCAGTTCTTC
once	.	TRBJ2-7	TRBV2	CASSYLRSSYEQYF	TGTGCCAGCAGTTATTTGAGAAGCTCCTACGAGCAGTACTTC
once	TRBD1	TRBJ2-5	TRBV27	CASSRTGGQETQYF	TGTGCCAGCAGTAGAACAGGGGGCCAAGAGACCCAGTACTTC
few	.	TRBJ2-2	TRBV6-4	CASSPQDTGELFF	TGTGCCAGCAGTCCCCAGGACACCGGGGAGCTGTTTTTT
.	TRBD1	TRBJ1-2	TRBV10-3	CAISVYRDRGSNYGYTF	TGTGCCATCAGTGTATACCGGGACAGGGGATCTAACTATGGCTACACCTTC
few	TRBD1	TRBJ2-7	TRBV19	CASNAGGPSSYEQYF	TGTGCCAGTAACGCAGGGGGTCCGAGCTCCTACGAGCAGTACTTC
.	.	TRBJ2-1	TRBV11-3	CASSPGDDSNEQFF	TGTGCCAGCAGCCCAGGAGACGACAGCAATGAGCAGTTCTTC
.	TRBD1	TRBJ2-7	TRBV28	CASRQPGGPHPYEQYF	TGTGCCAGCAGACAACCAGGGGGACCACATCCCTACGAGCAGTACTTC
.	.	TRBJ2-3	TRBV2	CASSVGGSTDTQYF	TGTGCCAGCAGTGTTGGCGGGAGCACAGATACGCAGTATTTT
.	.	TRBJ1-3	TRBV4-1	CASSQVGRGRSGNTIYF	TGCGCCAGCAGCCAAGTGGGCAGGGGACGCTCTGGAAACACCATATATTTT
.	.	TRBJ1-4	TRBV28	CASSLFRQRNNEKLFF	TGTGCCAGCAGTTTGTTCCGGCAGAGGAATAATGAAAAACTGTTTTTT
.	.	TRBJ2-7	TRBV27	CASSFRSGLYEQYF	TGTGCCAGCAGTTTTAGGAGCGGCCTCTACGAGCAGTACTTC
.	.	TRBJ2-7	TRBV28	CASIPRGGYYEQYF	TGTGCCAGCATCCCCCGTGGAGGTTACTACGAGCAGTACTTC
.	TRBD1	TRBJ2-6	TRBV13	CASSLGDRGSGANVLTF	TGTGCCAGCAGCTTGGGGGACAGGGGGTCTGGGGCCAACGTCCTGACTTTC
.	TRBD2	TRBJ2-5	TRBV5-1	CASSLTGGRETQYF	TGCGCCAGCAGCTTGACGGGGGGGAGAGAGACCCAGTACTTC
.	.	TRBJ1-4	TRBV7-9	CASSYSSQNEKLFF	TGTGCCAGCAGCTACAGCTCCCAAAATGAAAAACTGTTTTTT
few	.	TRBJ1-1	TRBV28	CASSFRDTEAFF	TGTGCCAGCAGTTTCCGGGACACTGAAGCTTTCTTT
.	TRBD2	TRBJ2-1	TRBV7-3	CASSLLAGGIYNEQFF	TGTGCCAGCAGCTTACTAGCGGGAGGAATATACAATGAGCAGTTCTTC
.	TRBD2	TRBJ2-1	TRBV2	CASMTSGIENEQFF	TGTGCCAGCATGACTAGCGGGATTGAAAATGAGCAGTTCTTC
.	.	TRBJ1-1	TRBV30	CAWSTNLHQAEAFF	TGTGCCTGGAGTACTAACTTACATCAAGCTGAAGCTTTCTTT
.	TRBD2	TRBJ2-7	TRBV6-5	CASSYRLARSYEQYF	TGTGCCAGCAGTTACCGACTAGCGCGATCCTACGAGCAGTACTTC
.	.	TRBJ1-4	TRBV28	CASSFDLTGAREKLFF	TGTGCCAGCAGTTTTGACTTGACCGGTGCCCGGGAAAAACTGTTTTTT
.	TRBD2	TRBJ2-1	TRBV25-1	CASSDIGRFSYNEQFF	TGTGCCAGCAGTGATATCGGGAGGTTTTCCTACAATGAGCAGTTCTTC
.	.	TRBJ1-1	TRBV9	CASSPRRGNTEAFF	TGTGCCAGCAGCCCGAGGCGGGGGAATACTGAAGCTTTCTTT